One sample yielded the 16 T cell receptor beta chains listed below, sequenced in a study of CD8 T cells in ankylosing spondylitis. TCRdb reanalysed the 5' RACE reads using MiXCR and keeps one entry per CDR3 protein. The sample includes about 130,000 distinct CDR3 sequences, roughly 13% seen only once; the top ten take approximately 3.1%. Sequenced sample: blood, either unsorted or a sorted T cell fraction (not recorded which). All receptors come from a female donor with ankylosing spondylitis or in good health (not recorded which).

This clonotype was counted at least ten times. The chain is built from TRBV5-1 and TRBJ2-1; 9 bases are a match to TRBD2. J gave up 4 bases and V 4 bases, and 9 bases lay outside the gene matches. The V gene's germline CDR1 is SGHRS and CDR2 YFSETQ. The CDR3 has 16 residues. The CDR3 region is CASSPGGAGGYNEQFF. CDR3 DNA: TGCGCCAGCAGCCCGGGGGGAGCGGGAGGTTACAATGAGCAGTTCTTC.

The chain is built from TRBV21-1 and TRBJ2-7; TRBD1, the table's D call, lacks a check against the DNA. TRBV21-1 is an annotated pseudogene. This CDR3 region has 15 residues. The CDR3 loop reads CASSSSQGRAHEQYF. CDR3 DNA: TGTGCCAGCAGCAGCTCACAGGGGAGGGCCCACGAGCAGTACTTC.

This clonotype was picked up many times. The chain links TRBV12-3 or TRBV12-4 to TRBJ2-7, with 10 bases fitting TRBD2. CDR3 length: 14 amino acids. With V trimmed by 6 bases and J by 7 bases, 9 bases remained unmatched. CDR3 amino acids: CASRPGVAGGEQYF. The CDR3 nucleotides are TGTGCCAGCAGACCCGGGGTAGCGGGGGGAGAGCAGTACTTC.

With regard to this clonotype: A read error is possible here, since a much larger clone lies one base away. The V gene is TRBV2, the J gene TRBJ1-1; D is unresolved. Per the germline V gene, CDR1 is SNHLY and CDR2 is FYNNEI. The CDR3 is made up of 12 amino acids. Here the CDR3 reads CTSSPKHTEAFF. For the CDR3, the DNA is TGTACCAGCAGCCCAAAACACACTGAAGCTTTCTTT.

The rearrangement uses TRBV7-8 and TRBJ2-1; TRBD2 matches at 10 bases. Germline lookup yields CDR1 SGHVS and CDR2 FQNEAQ. V shed 1 base, J shed 0 bases, and the junction held 9 bases outside the gene matches. The CDR3 runs 19 residues. Here the CDR3 DNA reads TGTGCCAGCAGCTTAGTTAGGCTAGCGGGAGCCAGCTCCTACAATGAGCAGTTCTTC. Protein sequence: CASSLVRLAGASSYNEQFF.

This clonotype was counted only a few times. The gene calls are TRBV18 and TRBJ1-2, with no clear D. Per the germline V gene, CDR1 is KGHSH and CDR2 is LQKENI. Trimming took off 1 base at V and 0 bases at J, with 9 bases between the two ends. The CDR3 runs 15 residues. Here the CDR3 DNA reads TGTGCCAGCTCACCACTTTCCCAGGCTAACTATGGCTACACCTTC. It encodes CASSPLSQANYGYTF.

This clonotype was seen repeatedly, ten times or more. This sequence joins TRBV20-1 and TRBJ2-7; 7 nucleotides align to TRBD2. CDR1 is DFQATT and CDR2 is SNEGSKA in the germline V gene (reference sequence). This CDR3 spans 12 amino acids. V lost 6 bases, J lost 3 bases, and 5 bases stayed unmatched. DNA for the CDR3: TGCAGTGCCACCGGGACTATCTACGAGCAGTACTTC. Its translation is CSATGTIYEQYF.

As to this clonotype: A read error is possible here, since a much larger clone lies one base away. The chain is built from TRBV5-1 and TRBJ1-2, with 9 bases that match TRBD1. The V gene's germline CDR1 is SGHRS and CDR2 YFSETQ. The CDR3 runs to 16 residues. The CDR3 loop is CVSSLLGQGPNYGYTF. In DNA, the CDR3 is TGCGTCAGCAGCTTGCTGGGACAGGGCCCAAACTATGGCTACACCTTC. The full variable domain, in which reference TRBV5-1 and TRBJ1-2 provide the parts outside the CDR3, is KAGVTQTPRYLIKTRGQQVTLSCSPISGHRSVSWYQQTPGQGLQFLFEYFSETQRNKGNFPGRFSGRQFSNSRSEMNVSTLELGDSALYLCVSSLLGQGPNYGYTFGSGTRLTVV.

The gene calls are TRBV19 and TRBJ1-6; D is ambiguous. Germline CDR1 LNHDA, CDR2 SQIVND (reference sequence). Trimming shortened V by 7 bases and J by 5 bases, and 9 bases separated the two germline ends. The CDR3 has 13 amino acids. The CDR3 loop is CASMGSDNSPLHF. CDR3 coding DNA: TGTGCCAGTATGGGATCGGATAATTCACCCCTCCACTTT.

This clonotype was detected many times. The chain is built from TRBV5-1 and TRBJ1-5; 9 bases agree with TRBD1. Germline loops: CDR1 SGHRS, CDR2 YFSETQ. Losses at the gene ends were 0 bases for V and 2 bases for J; bases not matched to a gene: 18. This CDR3 is built from 21 residues. The CDR3 DNA follows: TGCGCCAGCAGCTTGGCGACAGGGGGGAAACCCGTGAAGAAGGGCAATCAGCCCCAGCATTTT. Amino acid sequence: CASSLATGGKPVKKGNQPQHF.

This clonotype showed up many times. J is TRBJ1-5 and V is TRBV20-1, with 7 nucleotides matching TRBD1. The CDR3 extends over 16 amino acids. In germline, CDR1 is DFQATT, CDR2 SNEGSKA (reference sequence). J was trimmed by 0 bases and V by 2 bases; bases with no gene match: 7. CDR3 DNA sequence: TGCAGTGCTAGACCCGGGACAGCTAATAGCAATCAGCCCCAGCATTTT. It codes for CSARPGTANSNQPQHF.

The chain couples TRBV6-5 to TRBJ2-1; no definite D call. The CDR3 sequence is 12 residues long. CDR1 MNHEY and CDR2 SVGAGI come from the germline V gene. V was pared by 5 bases and J by 13 bases, with 15 bases between. The CDR3 DNA reads TGTGCCAGCAGTCCGACCACGGACCTCCAGTTCTTC. Its translation: CASSPTTDLQFF.

This clonotype showed up many times. The chain has TRBV12-3 or TRBV12-4 and TRBJ2-3; D possibly corresponds to TRBD2 (5 bases). Trimming left V 4 bases short and J 1 base short, with 12 bases between. The CDR3 sequence is 15 residues long. The CDR3 coding sequence is TGTGCCAGCAGTTCCCCGGGATGGGGCACAGATACGCAGTATTTT. Protein sequence: CASSSPGWGTDTQYF.

This clonotype was found many times. V usage is TRBV7-2 and J usage is TRBJ1-1; D ambiguous. The CDR3 consists of 11 residues. The V gene lost 6 bases and the J gene lost 4 bases, with 6 bases spanning the gap. Per the germline V gene, CDR1 is SGHTA and CDR2 is FQGNSA. The CDR3 is CASRLGTEAFF. CDR3 nucleotides: TGTGCCAGCAGACTGGGCACTGAAGCTTTCTTT.

Regarding this clonotype: Just one base apart from a much larger clone, this may be a read error. V is TRBV10-3 and J is TRBJ1-5, with D perhaps TRBD1 (5 bases). CDR3 length: 15 residues. Looked up from germline, CDR1 is ENHRY and CDR2 is SYGVKD. The CDR3 loop reads CAIRESGGEREPQHF. The CDR3 nucleotides read TGTGCCATCCGTGAGTCGGGAGGGGAAAGGGAGCCCCAGCATTTT.

The chain couples TRBV15 to TRBJ2-1, with D perhaps being TRBD1 or TRBD2 (5 bases each). Germline V CDR1 and CDR2: LNHNV, YYDKDF (reference sequence). With 0 bases removed from V and 6 bases from J, the gap between germline ends came to 12 bases. This CDR3 is 15 amino acids long. CDR3 region: CATSRDRDLSNEQFF. For the CDR3, the DNA is TGTGCCACCAGCAGAGATCGGGACCTCTCCAATGAGCAGTTCTTC.